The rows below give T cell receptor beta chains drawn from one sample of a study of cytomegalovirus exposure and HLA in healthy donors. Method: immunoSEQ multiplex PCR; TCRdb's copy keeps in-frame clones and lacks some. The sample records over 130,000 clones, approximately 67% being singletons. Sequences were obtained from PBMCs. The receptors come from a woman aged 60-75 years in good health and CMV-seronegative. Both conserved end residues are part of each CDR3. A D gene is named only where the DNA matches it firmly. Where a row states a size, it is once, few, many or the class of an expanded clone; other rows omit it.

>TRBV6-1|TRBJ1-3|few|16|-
TGTGCCAGCAGTGTGGCAGGTCTAAGCTCTGGAAACACCATATATTTT
CASSVAGLSSGNTIYF
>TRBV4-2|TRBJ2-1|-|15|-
TGTGCCAGCAGCCAAGACCTGGGGGGACACAATGAGCAGTTCTTC
CASSQDLGGHNEQFF
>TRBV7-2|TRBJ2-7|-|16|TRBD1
TGTGCCAGCAGCACTTACCGGGACAGGGCTGCCTACGAGCAGTACTTC
CASSTYRDRAAYEQYF
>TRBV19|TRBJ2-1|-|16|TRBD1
TGTGCCAGTAGTAGGACAGGGGGCCTCTCCTACAATGAGCAGTTCTTC
CASSRTGGLSYNEQFF
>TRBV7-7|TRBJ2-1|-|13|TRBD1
TGTGCTACCAGGACAGGAAAACGTAATGAGCAGTTCTTC
CATRTGKRNEQFF
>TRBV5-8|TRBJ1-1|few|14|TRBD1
TGTGCCAGCAGGCCTACAGGGGGGAACACTGAAGCTTTCTTT
CASRPTGGNTEAFF
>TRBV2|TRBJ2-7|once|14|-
TGTGCCAGCAGTGGTGAGGCTAGCTCCTACGAGCAGTATTTC
CASSGEASSYEQYF
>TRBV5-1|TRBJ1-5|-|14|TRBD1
TGCGCCAGCAGCAGGGGACAGGGTGTGGAGCCCCAGCATTTT
CASSRGQGVEPQHF
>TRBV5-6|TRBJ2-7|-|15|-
TGTGCCAGCAGCTTGGACACAGGGACCAACTACGAGCAGTACTTC
CASSLDTGTNYEQYF
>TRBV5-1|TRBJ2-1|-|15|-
TGCGCCAGCAGCTTGGTCGGGATCTCCTACAATGAGCAGTTCTTC
CASSLVGISYNEQFF
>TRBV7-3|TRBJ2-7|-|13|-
TGTGCCAGCAGCTTTTTTGGCCCGTGGGAGCAGTACTTC
CASSFFGPWEQYF
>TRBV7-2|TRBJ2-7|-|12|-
TGTGCCAGCAGCCTGAGGGAGTGGGAGCAGTACTTC
CASSLREWEQYF
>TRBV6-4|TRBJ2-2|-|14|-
TGTGCCAGCAGTGTATACGGGGACACCGGGGAGCTGTTTTTT
CASSVYGDTGELFF
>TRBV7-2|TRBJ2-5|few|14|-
TGTGCCAGCAGTACCACTGGGACAAAAGAGACCCAGTACTTC
CASSTTGTKETQYF